Listed below are T cell receptor beta chains from one sample, sequenced in a study of T cell changes during pregnancy in multiple sclerosis. TCRdb's copy holds only in-frame clones and misses some; the assay was immunoSEQ multiplex PCR. The repertoire holds about 79,000 clones, with around nine tenths as singletons. The sequencing here drew on CD4+ T cells from peripheral blood mononuclear cells, taken in the second trimester of pregnancy. The receptors here all came from a female donor with multiple sclerosis, enrolled in a pregnancy study. Both conserved end residues are part of each CDR3. The order of the fields is V gene, J gene, D gene, clone size, CDR3 DNA, CDR3 protein. D genes are given only for firm matches. Clone size is given for some rows only: seen once, a few or many times, or a class if the clone is expanded.

v_gene: TRBV4-1; j_gene: TRBJ2-5; d_gene: TRBD1; abundance: .; CDR3nt: TGCGCCAGCAGCCAAGAACCGGTGGGACAGGGGTTGGGGACCCAGTACTTC; CDR3aa: CASSQEPVGQGLGTQYF
v_gene: TRBV18; j_gene: TRBJ1-3; d_gene: TRBD1; abundance: .; CDR3nt: TGTGCCAGCTCACCCCGGGACAGGGATGGCGGAAACACCATATATTTT; CDR3aa: CASSPRDRDGGNTIYF
v_gene: TRBV18; j_gene: TRBJ2-2; d_gene: TRBD2; abundance: .; CDR3nt: TGTGCCAGCTCACCCCTGCTAGCGGATATAAACACCGGGGAGCTGTTTTTT; CDR3aa: CASSPLLADINTGELFF
v_gene: TRBV29-1; j_gene: TRBJ2-1; d_gene: TRBD1; abundance: .; CDR3nt: TGCAGCGTTGGGACTTCCAGGGGGTCCTACAATGAGCAGTTCTTC; CDR3aa: CSVGTSRGSYNEQFF
v_gene: TRBV6-5; j_gene: TRBJ2-7; d_gene: TRBD2; abundance: .; CDR3nt: TGTGCCAGCAGTTACCTAGCGGGACTCGAGCAGTACTTC; CDR3aa: CASSYLAGLEQYF
v_gene: TRBV7-3; j_gene: TRBJ2-5; d_gene: .; abundance: once; CDR3nt: TGTGCCAGCAGCCCCCCTGCCGGGGGGCGGGAGACCCAGTACTTC; CDR3aa: CASSPPAGGRETQYF
v_gene: TRBV9; j_gene: TRBJ1-3; d_gene: .; abundance: .; CDR3nt: TGTGCCAGCAGCGTAGAAATGATTCCAGAAGGAAACACCATATATTTT; CDR3aa: CASSVEMIPEGNTIYF
v_gene: TRBV5-4; j_gene: TRBJ2-3; d_gene: .; abundance: .; CDR3nt: TGTGCCAGCAGCTTTCGGGGAACAGATACGCAGTATTTT; CDR3aa: CASSFRGTDTQYF
v_gene: TRBV29-1; j_gene: TRBJ1-2; d_gene: .; abundance: few; CDR3nt: TGCAGTGTCGGGACACCTCGGGGCTACACCTTC; CDR3aa: CSVGTPRGYTF
v_gene: TRBV6-1; j_gene: TRBJ2-7; d_gene: .; abundance: .; CDR3nt: TGTGCCAGCAGTGAATCAGGGAAATCCTACGAGCAGTACTTC; CDR3aa: CASSESGKSYEQYF
v_gene: TRBV19; j_gene: TRBJ1-2; d_gene: .; abundance: few; CDR3nt: TGTGCCAGTAGAGATCATCAGGGGACTAACTATGGCTACACCTTC; CDR3aa: CASRDHQGTNYGYTF
v_gene: TRBV7-3; j_gene: TRBJ1-4; d_gene: TRBD1; abundance: .; CDR3nt: TGTGCCAGCAGCTACGGGACAGGGCTTAATGAAAAACTGTTTTTT; CDR3aa: CASSYGTGLNEKLFF
v_gene: TRBV28; j_gene: TRBJ2-2; d_gene: .; abundance: .; CDR3nt: TGTGCCACCCTACCAGGTCTGAACACCGGGGAGCTGTTTTTT; CDR3aa: CATLPGLNTGELFF
v_gene: TRBV18; j_gene: TRBJ2-1; d_gene: TRBD1; abundance: once; CDR3nt: TGTGCCAGCTCTCGGGACAGGGATAAGGGGAATGAGCAGTTCTTC; CDR3aa: CASSRDRDKGNEQFF
v_gene: TRBV5-1; j_gene: TRBJ2-3; d_gene: TRBD2; abundance: .; CDR3nt: TGCGCCAGCAGCCCTTTACCAGGGAGGGGAGATACGCAGTATTTT; CDR3aa: CASSPLPGRGDTQYF
v_gene: TRBV2; j_gene: TRBJ2-5; d_gene: TRBD1; abundance: .; CDR3nt: TGTGCCAGCCGGGGCCGGACAGGGTGGAGGGAGACCCAGTACTTC; CDR3aa: CASRGRTGWRETQYF
v_gene: TRBV19; j_gene: TRBJ1-1; d_gene: TRBD1; abundance: .; CDR3nt: TGTGCCAGTAGTATCGGACAGGTTGAAGCTTTCTTT; CDR3aa: CASSIGQVEAFF
v_gene: TRBV28; j_gene: TRBJ1-1; d_gene: .; abundance: .; CDR3nt: TGTGCCAGCACCCAAGCGGGGAACACTGAAGCTTTCTTT; CDR3aa: CASTQAGNTEAFF
v_gene: TRBV5-1; j_gene: TRBJ2-7; d_gene: .; abundance: few; CDR3nt: TGCGCCAGCAGCTTGGTTCCAGGTAGCTACGAGCAGTACTTC; CDR3aa: CASSLVPGSYEQYF
v_gene: TRBV6-5; j_gene: TRBJ1-4; d_gene: .; abundance: .; CDR3nt: TGTGCCAGCAGTTACCAAACAGGGTCCCGCGCTGAAAAACTGTTTTTT; CDR3aa: CASSYQTGSRAEKLFF
v_gene: TRBV4-1; j_gene: TRBJ1-5; d_gene: .; abundance: few; CDR3nt: TGCGCCAGCAGCCAAGTCCCAGGGATTCGTCAGCCCCAGCATTTT; CDR3aa: CASSQVPGIRQPQHF
v_gene: TRBV2; j_gene: TRBJ1-1; d_gene: .; abundance: few; CDR3nt: TGTGCCAGCAGTCCAGGGTGGGTAAACACTGAAGCTTTCTTT; CDR3aa: CASSPGWVNTEAFF
v_gene: TRBV20-1; j_gene: TRBJ1-1; d_gene: .; abundance: few; CDR3nt: TGCAGTGACTCCACTGAAGCTTTCTTT; CDR3aa: CSDSTEAFF
v_gene: TRBV5-1; j_gene: TRBJ1-6; d_gene: TRBD1; abundance: .; CDR3nt: TGCGCCAGCAGCTCCGGACAGGAAAATTCACCCCTCCACTTT; CDR3aa: CASSSGQENSPLHF
v_gene: TRBV5-1; j_gene: TRBJ2-5; d_gene: .; abundance: .; CDR3nt: TGCGCCAGCAGCCGGAAGTCTGCTAGCAGCATTGAAGAGACCCAGTACTTC; CDR3aa: CASSRKSASSIEETQYF
v_gene: TRBV5-1; j_gene: TRBJ2-3; d_gene: .; abundance: once; CDR3nt: TGCGCCAGCAGCTTGGGGACTTGGGGTAGAGTCTTT; CDR3aa: CASSLGTWGRVF
v_gene: TRBV19; j_gene: TRBJ2-2; d_gene: TRBD2; abundance: .; CDR3nt: TGTGCCACCAGCGGGAGGGCACCGAACACCGGGGAGCTGTTTTTT; CDR3aa: CATSGRAPNTGELFF
v_gene: TRBV30; j_gene: TRBJ1-3; d_gene: .; abundance: .; CDR3nt: TGTGCCTGGAGCCCCCCAAGACGGGGAAGAAACACCATATATTTT; CDR3aa: CAWSPPRRGRNTIYF
v_gene: TRBV27; j_gene: TRBJ1-1; d_gene: .; abundance: .; CDR3nt: TGTGCCAGCAGTTTTCGGGGGAGCACTGAAGCTTTCTTT; CDR3aa: CASSFRGSTEAFF
v_gene: TRBV5-1; j_gene: TRBJ1-3; d_gene: TRBD1; abundance: .; CDR3nt: TGCGCCAGCAGCTTGGACAGGGACAGGGGGAAGAGCTCTGGAAACACCATATATTTT; CDR3aa: CASSLDRDRGKSSGNTIYF
v_gene: TRBV6-1; j_gene: TRBJ2-3; d_gene: TRBD2; abundance: .; CDR3nt: TGTGCCACCGTAGCGGGAGGGCAAGGTGGAGATACGCAGTATTTT; CDR3aa: CATVAGGQGGDTQYF
v_gene: TRBV9; j_gene: TRBJ1-2; d_gene: .; abundance: .; CDR3nt: TGTGCCAGCAGCGTCGGCTATGGCTACACCTTC; CDR3aa: CASSVGYGYTF
v_gene: TRBV11-2; j_gene: TRBJ1-1; d_gene: .; abundance: .; CDR3nt: TGTGCCAGCAGCTCTAACACTGAAGCTTTCTTT; CDR3aa: CASSSNTEAFF
v_gene: TRBV28; j_gene: TRBJ2-5; d_gene: TRBD2; abundance: few; CDR3nt: TGTGCCAGCAGTTTATGGCGCGGGAGGCAAGAGACCCAGTACTTC; CDR3aa: CASSLWRGRQETQYF
v_gene: TRBV6-5; j_gene: TRBJ1-5; d_gene: .; abundance: .; CDR3nt: TGTGCCAGCAGTTACGATGGCAGTAGCAATCAGCCCCAGCATTTT; CDR3aa: CASSYDGSSNQPQHF
v_gene: TRBV5-4; j_gene: TRBJ2-5; d_gene: .; abundance: few; CDR3nt: .; CDR3aa: CASSFGEGSRYF
v_gene: TRBV11-3; j_gene: TRBJ1-1; d_gene: .; abundance: few; CDR3nt: TGTGCCAGCAGCCGAACACCTACTGAAGCTTTCTTT; CDR3aa: CASSRTPTEAFF
v_gene: TRBV4-3; j_gene: TRBJ2-1; d_gene: TRBD1; abundance: .; CDR3nt: TGCGCCAGCAGCCAGTTCACAGGGGACAATGAGCAGTTCTTC; CDR3aa: CASSQFTGDNEQFF
v_gene: TRBV27; j_gene: TRBJ1-1; d_gene: .; abundance: .; CDR3nt: TGTGCCAGCAGTTTTCAGGGAGGTCGTGAAGCTTTCTTT; CDR3aa: CASSFQGGREAFF
v_gene: TRBV5-6; j_gene: TRBJ1-3; d_gene: .; abundance: .; CDR3nt: TGTGCCAGCAGCTTGTCTTCGACAGTTGGAAACACCATATATTTT; CDR3aa: CASSLSSTVGNTIYF
v_gene: TRBV5-1; j_gene: TRBJ2-2; d_gene: TRBD2; abundance: .; CDR3nt: TGCGCCAGCAGCCTCGGGGGGGACCCTAGCCGGGAGCTGTTTTTT; CDR3aa: CASSLGGDPSRELFF
v_gene: TRBV28; j_gene: TRBJ1-1; d_gene: .; abundance: .; CDR3nt: TGTGCCAGCAGTTTATCGAACAGCCGTAACACTGAAGCTTTCTTT; CDR3aa: CASSLSNSRNTEAFF
v_gene: TRBV7-3; j_gene: TRBJ2-5; d_gene: .; abundance: .; CDR3nt: TGTGCCAGCAGCTTAGTCGGGGGAATTCAAGAGACCCAGTACTTC; CDR3aa: CASSLVGGIQETQYF
v_gene: TRBV28; j_gene: TRBJ2-2; d_gene: TRBD2; abundance: .; CDR3nt: TGTGCCAGCGCCCGGCTAGCGGGAGGAACCGGGGAGCTGTTTTTT; CDR3aa: CASARLAGGTGELFF
v_gene: TRBV28; j_gene: TRBJ1-1; d_gene: TRBD1; abundance: .; CDR3nt: TGTGCCAGCAGGTTACAGGGGGGAACTGAAGCTTTCTTT; CDR3aa: CASRLQGGTEAFF
v_gene: TRBV4-1; j_gene: TRBJ2-7; d_gene: .; abundance: .; CDR3nt: TGCGCCAGCAGCCATCCAAAGCGGAGGCTGGAAGATCCCCAGGACAGAAGCGAGCAGTACTTC; CDR3aa: CASSHPKRRLEDPQDRSEQYF
v_gene: TRBV18; j_gene: TRBJ1-6; d_gene: .; abundance: .; CDR3nt: TGTGCCAGCTCACCGCCGACAGGAGAGAATTCACCCCTCCACTTT; CDR3aa: CASSPPTGENSPLHF
v_gene: TRBV30; j_gene: TRBJ2-5; d_gene: .; abundance: .; CDR3nt: TGTGCCTGGAGTGCCGACTTCCAAGAGACCCAGTACTTC; CDR3aa: CAWSADFQETQYF
v_gene: TRBV7-2; j_gene: TRBJ2-5; d_gene: .; abundance: .; CDR3nt: TGTGCCAGCAGCTCTACAGGGGGGGTGGAGACCCAGTACTTC; CDR3aa: CASSSTGGVETQYF
v_gene: TRBV25-1; j_gene: TRBJ2-1; d_gene: .; abundance: .; CDR3nt: TGTGCCAGCAGTGAGACAGGTTCCAGCTCCTACAATGAGCAGTTCTTC; CDR3aa: CASSETGSSSYNEQFF
v_gene: TRBV6-1; j_gene: TRBJ1-6; d_gene: .; abundance: .; CDR3nt: TGTGCCAGCAGTGAAGCTCAGTACCCCAATAATTCACCCCTCCACTTT; CDR3aa: CASSEAQYPNNSPLHF
v_gene: TRBV20-1; j_gene: TRBJ1-1; d_gene: .; abundance: once; CDR3nt: TGCAGTGCTAGTACAAATCCTGAAGCTTTCTTT; CDR3aa: CSASTNPEAFF
v_gene: TRBV19; j_gene: TRBJ1-4; d_gene: TRBD1; abundance: .; CDR3nt: TGTGCCAGTAGTCCCAGGGGGAGTGCTAATGAAAAACTGTTTTTT; CDR3aa: CASSPRGSANEKLFF
v_gene: TRBV7-3; j_gene: TRBJ2-3; d_gene: TRBD2; abundance: .; CDR3nt: TGTGCCAGCAGCTTATTACCCAGCGGGGGCAGGACTACCGGCACAGATACGCAGTATTTT; CDR3aa: CASSLLPSGGRTTGTDTQYF
v_gene: TRBV19; j_gene: TRBJ2-2; d_gene: .; abundance: .; CDR3nt: TGTGCCAGTAGTACGCACCCCAGCGGGGAGCTGTTTTTT; CDR3aa: CASSTHPSGELFF
v_gene: TRBV29-1; j_gene: TRBJ2-7; d_gene: TRBD2; abundance: .; CDR3nt: TGCAGCGCGGGACTACCCTACGAGCAGTACTTC; CDR3aa: CSAGLPYEQYF
v_gene: TRBV15; j_gene: TRBJ1-4; d_gene: TRBD1; abundance: .; CDR3nt: TGTGCCACCAGCAGAAGACAGGGGAATAATGAAAAACTGTTTTTT; CDR3aa: CATSRRQGNNEKLFF
v_gene: TRBV13; j_gene: TRBJ2-5; d_gene: TRBD1; abundance: few; CDR3nt: TGTGCCAGCAGCTTAAGGTGGGACAGCCAAGAGACCCAGTACTTC; CDR3aa: CASSLRWDSQETQYF
v_gene: TRBV2; j_gene: TRBJ2-3; d_gene: TRBD2; abundance: .; CDR3nt: TGTGCCAGCACCCCGGGACTAGCTCATGATACGCAGTATTTT; CDR3aa: CASTPGLAHDTQYF
v_gene: TRBV18; j_gene: TRBJ1-5; d_gene: .; abundance: .; CDR3nt: TGTGCCAGCACCTTCAGTCCGGGGGGGGATCAGCCCCAGCATTTT; CDR3aa: CASTFSPGGDQPQHF